The 7 T cell receptor beta chains below come from one sample, sequenced in a study of T-cell reconstitution after alpha-beta-depleted transplantation in children. Unique molecular identifiers were built into the TCRbeta library. One entry per CDR3 protein results from TCRdb running MiXCR on the PCR reads. The sample shows 700,000 or so distinct CDR3 sequences, under 15% of them seen only once. The material was PBMCs, obtained before TCRalphabeta/CD19-depleted stem cell transplant. These receptors were obtained from a girl aged 2 to 9 with congenital amegakaryocytic thrombocytopenia, due to receive a stem cell transplant.

The J gene is TRBJ2-1, the V gene TRBV4-2; TRBD2 matches at 9 bases. Germline lookup yields CDR1 LGHNA and CDR2 YNFKEQ. V was pared by 0 bases and J by 3 bases, with 6 bases of the junction left unmatched. The CDR3 has 17 amino acids. The CDR3 loop is CASSQEPGTSSYNEQFF. In DNA, the CDR3 is TGTGCCAGCAGCCAAGAACCGGGGACTAGCAGCTACAATGAGCAGTTCTTC.

This clonotype showed up just a few times. J is TRBJ2-5 and V is TRBV5-5; TRBD2 aligns across 8 bases. CDR3 size: 17 residues. Losses at the gene ends were 4 bases for V and 3 bases for J; bases not matched to a gene: 14. In germline, CDR1 is SGHKS, CDR2 YYEKEE (reference sequence). CDR3 nucleotide sequence: TGTGCCAGCAGCACTCTACCCGGGACTAGAGGAGAAGAGACCCAGTACTTC. It is translated as CASSTLPGTRGEETQYF.

This clonotype was seen at least ten times. The chain has TRBV20-1 and TRBJ2-3; 10 bases are a match to TRBD2. Trimming took 6 bases from V and 4 from J; bases not matched to a gene: 10. This CDR3 is built from 15 residues. Germline CDR1 DFQATT, CDR2 SNEGSKA (reference sequence). The CDR3 here is CSARAASGGPDTQYF. The CDR3, as DNA: TGCAGTGCCCGGGCGGCTAGCGGGGGTCCAGATACGCAGTATTTT.

A few counts support this clonotype. The CDR3 sequence is CASIQLAGVHNEQFF. The CDR3 DNA follows: TGTGCCAGCATCCAACTAGCGGGAGTCCACAATGAGCAGTTCTTC. The V call is TRBV7-9, the J call TRBJ2-1; TRBD2 agrees at 11 bases. With 7 bases clipped from V and 5 bases from J, the junction kept 7 bases outside the gene matches. This CDR3 contains 15 residues. CDR1 SEHNR and CDR2 FQNEAQ come from the germline V gene (reference sequence).

There are many counts of this clonotype. The chain combines TRBV29-1 with TRBJ2-7, with D perhaps TRBD1 or TRBD2 (5 bases each). The CDR3 consists of 11 residues. Germline V gene sequence: CDR1 SQVTM, CDR2 ANQGSEA. The V end was cut by 4 bases, the J end by 5 bases, with 9 bases between. The CDR3 loop is CSVGGSHEQYF. CDR3 nucleotide sequence: TGCAGCGTTGGGGGGTCCCACGAGCAGTACTTC.

The rearrangement links TRBV30 to TRBJ2-7, with D tentatively TRBD2 (6 bases). Trimming took off 2 bases at V and 4 bases at J, with 18 bases between the two ends. This CDR3 is 15 amino acids long. Germline CDR1 GTSNPN, CDR2 SVGIG (reference sequence). The CDR3 spells CAWSSLAEGGYEQYF. The CDR3 coding sequence is TGTGCCTGGAGTTCTTTAGCGGAAGGTGGGTACGAGCAGTACTTC.

This clonotype was detected ten times or more. This chain connects TRBV12-3 or TRBV12-4 to TRBJ2-7; 10 bases are a match to TRBD2. With 7 bases clipped from V and 2 bases from J, the junction kept 11 bases outside the gene matches. The CDR3 is made up of 16 amino acids. The CDR3 nucleotides read TGTGCCAGCAATCCCAGGGGACTAGCGTACACCTACGAGCAGTACTTC. It specifies CASNPRGLAYTYEQYF.